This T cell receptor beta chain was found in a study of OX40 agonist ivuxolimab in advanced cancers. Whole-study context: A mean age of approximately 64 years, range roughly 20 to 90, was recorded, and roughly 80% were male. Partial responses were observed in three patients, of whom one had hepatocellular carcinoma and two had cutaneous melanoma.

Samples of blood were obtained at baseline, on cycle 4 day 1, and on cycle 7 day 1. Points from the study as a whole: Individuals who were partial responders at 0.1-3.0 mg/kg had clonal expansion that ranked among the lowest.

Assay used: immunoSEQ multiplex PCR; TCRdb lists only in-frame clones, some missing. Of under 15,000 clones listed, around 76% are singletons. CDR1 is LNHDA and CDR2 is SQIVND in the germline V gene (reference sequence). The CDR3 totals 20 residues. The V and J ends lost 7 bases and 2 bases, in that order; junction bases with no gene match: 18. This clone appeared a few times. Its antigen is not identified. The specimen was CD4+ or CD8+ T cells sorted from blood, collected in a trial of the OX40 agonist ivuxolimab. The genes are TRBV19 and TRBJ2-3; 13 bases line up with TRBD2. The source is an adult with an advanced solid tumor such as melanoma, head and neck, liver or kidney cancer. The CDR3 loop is CASNTWAPRTSGSVTDTQYF. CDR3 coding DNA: TGTGCCAGTAATACGTGGGCTCCCCGGACTAGCGGGAGTGTCACAGATACGCAGTATTTT.